This TCR beta chain stems from a study of human T cells and chemical hapten exposure. The study, taken as a whole, reports: No change in TCRs above 1 in 1000 frequency was produced by DPC sensitization.

The time point: pre-sensitization, week 0. Specified treatment: therapeutic diphenylcyclopropenone sensitization with weekly scalp DPC. For the library, individual cDNA molecules each received unique molecular identifiers. TCRdb independently ran MiXCR on the RACE reads; one entry per CDR3 protein. The repertoire holds a few hundred thousand distinct CDR3 sequences, with about 5% as singletons. This clonotype was observed a handful of times. No antigen is known for it. The clonotype comes from a woman aged 18-35 years with alopecia areata. Some clones in this sample may be carry-over from other donors' samples. The sequences come from whole blood, collected in connection with sensitization to the hapten diphenylcyclopropenone (DPC).

DNA for the CDR3: TGTGCCAGCAGTGACAATACGCAGTATTTT. Translating gives CASSDNTQYF. The V and J genes are TRBV2 and TRBJ2-3; D not certain. CDR1 and CDR2 (germline): SNHLY, FYNNEI. Trimming stripped 3 bases from V and 7 bases from J, with 2 bases between. This CDR3 has 10 amino acids.